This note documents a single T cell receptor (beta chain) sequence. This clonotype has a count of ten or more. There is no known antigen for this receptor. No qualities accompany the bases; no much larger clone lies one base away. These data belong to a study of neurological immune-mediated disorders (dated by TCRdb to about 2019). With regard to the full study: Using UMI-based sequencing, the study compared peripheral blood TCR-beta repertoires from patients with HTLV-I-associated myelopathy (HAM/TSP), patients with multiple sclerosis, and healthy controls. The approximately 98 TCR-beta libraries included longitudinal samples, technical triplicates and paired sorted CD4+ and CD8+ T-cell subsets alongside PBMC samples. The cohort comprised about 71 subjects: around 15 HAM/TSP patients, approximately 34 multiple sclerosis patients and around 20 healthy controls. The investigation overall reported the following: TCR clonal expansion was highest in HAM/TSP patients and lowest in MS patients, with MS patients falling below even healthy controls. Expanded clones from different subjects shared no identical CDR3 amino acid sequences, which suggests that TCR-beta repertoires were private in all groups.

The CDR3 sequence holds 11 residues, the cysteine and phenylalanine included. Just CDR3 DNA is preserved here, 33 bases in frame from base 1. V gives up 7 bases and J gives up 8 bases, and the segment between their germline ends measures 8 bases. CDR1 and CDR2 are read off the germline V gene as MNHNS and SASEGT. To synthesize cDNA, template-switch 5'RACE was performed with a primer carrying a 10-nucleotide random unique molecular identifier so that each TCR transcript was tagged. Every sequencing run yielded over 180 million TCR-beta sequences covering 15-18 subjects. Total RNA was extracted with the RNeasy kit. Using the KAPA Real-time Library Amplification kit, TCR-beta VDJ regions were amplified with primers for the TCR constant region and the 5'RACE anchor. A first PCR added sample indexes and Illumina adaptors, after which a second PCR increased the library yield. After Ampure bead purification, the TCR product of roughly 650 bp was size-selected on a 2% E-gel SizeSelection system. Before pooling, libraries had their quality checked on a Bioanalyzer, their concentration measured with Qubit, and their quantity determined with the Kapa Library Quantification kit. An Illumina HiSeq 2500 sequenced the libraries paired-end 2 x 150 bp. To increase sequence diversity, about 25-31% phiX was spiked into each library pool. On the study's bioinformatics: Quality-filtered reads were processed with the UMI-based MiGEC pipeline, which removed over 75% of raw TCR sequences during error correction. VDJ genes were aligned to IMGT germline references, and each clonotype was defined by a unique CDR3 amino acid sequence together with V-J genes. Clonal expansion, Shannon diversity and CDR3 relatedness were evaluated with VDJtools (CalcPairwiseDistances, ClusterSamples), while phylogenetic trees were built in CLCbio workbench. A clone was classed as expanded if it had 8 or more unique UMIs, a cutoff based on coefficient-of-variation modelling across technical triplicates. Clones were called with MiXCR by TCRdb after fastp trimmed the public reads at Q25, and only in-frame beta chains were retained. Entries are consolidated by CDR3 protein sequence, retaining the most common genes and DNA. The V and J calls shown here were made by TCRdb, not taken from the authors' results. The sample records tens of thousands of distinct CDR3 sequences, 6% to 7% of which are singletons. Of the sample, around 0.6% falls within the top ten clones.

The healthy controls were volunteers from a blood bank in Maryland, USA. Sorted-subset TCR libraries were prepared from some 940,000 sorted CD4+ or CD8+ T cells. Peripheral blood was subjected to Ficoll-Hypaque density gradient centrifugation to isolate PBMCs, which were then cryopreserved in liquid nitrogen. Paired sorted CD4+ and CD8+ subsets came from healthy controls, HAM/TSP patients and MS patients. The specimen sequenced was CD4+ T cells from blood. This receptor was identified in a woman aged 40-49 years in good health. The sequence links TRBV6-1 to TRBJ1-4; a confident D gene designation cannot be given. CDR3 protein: CASKGGEKLFF. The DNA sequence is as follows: TGTGCCAGCAAGGGTGGGGAAAAACTGTTTTTT.